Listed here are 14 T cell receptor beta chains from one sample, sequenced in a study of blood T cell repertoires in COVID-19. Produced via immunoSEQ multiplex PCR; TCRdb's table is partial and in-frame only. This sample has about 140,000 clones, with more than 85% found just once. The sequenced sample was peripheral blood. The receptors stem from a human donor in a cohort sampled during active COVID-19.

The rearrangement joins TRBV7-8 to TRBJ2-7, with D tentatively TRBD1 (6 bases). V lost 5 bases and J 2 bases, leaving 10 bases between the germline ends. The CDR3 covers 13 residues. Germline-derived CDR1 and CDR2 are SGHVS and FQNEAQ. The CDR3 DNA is TGTGCCAGCAGCCTACAGGGCCCCTACGAGCAGTACTTC. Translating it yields CASSLQGPYEQYF.

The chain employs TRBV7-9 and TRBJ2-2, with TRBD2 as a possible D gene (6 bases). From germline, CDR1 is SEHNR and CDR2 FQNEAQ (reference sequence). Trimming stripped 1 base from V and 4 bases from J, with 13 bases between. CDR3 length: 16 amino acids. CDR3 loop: CASSLDWGVATGELFF. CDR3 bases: TGTGCCAGCAGCTTAGACTGGGGGGTAGCCACCGGGGAGCTGTTTTTT.

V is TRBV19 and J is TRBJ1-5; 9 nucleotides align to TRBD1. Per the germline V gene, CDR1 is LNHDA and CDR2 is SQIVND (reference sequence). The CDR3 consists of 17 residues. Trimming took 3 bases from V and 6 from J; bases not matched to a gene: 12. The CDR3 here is CASSIRSGTGPGQPQHF. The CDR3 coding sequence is TGTGCCAGTAGTATTCGCTCCGGGACAGGGCCCGGTCAGCCCCAGCATTTT.

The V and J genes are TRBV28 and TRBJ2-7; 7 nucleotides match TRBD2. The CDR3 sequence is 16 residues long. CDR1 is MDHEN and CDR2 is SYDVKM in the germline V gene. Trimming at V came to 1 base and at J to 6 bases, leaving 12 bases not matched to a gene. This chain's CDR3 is CASSLSKPLTGGEQYF. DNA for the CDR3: TGTGCCAGCAGTTTATCGAAGCCCCTGACGGGGGGCGAGCAGTACTTC.

The CDR3 nucleotides read TGTGCCAGCAGCCCTCAGCCGGGGGTCGTCACCGGGGAGCTGTTTTTT. Translation: CASSPQPGVVTGELFF. The gene calls are TRBV7-9 and TRBJ2-2; D is perhaps TRBD2 (6 bases). CDR1 SEHNR and CDR2 FQNEAQ come from the germline V gene (reference sequence). The CDR3 consists of 16 residues. V gave up 5 bases and J gave up 4 bases, with 17 bases separating them.

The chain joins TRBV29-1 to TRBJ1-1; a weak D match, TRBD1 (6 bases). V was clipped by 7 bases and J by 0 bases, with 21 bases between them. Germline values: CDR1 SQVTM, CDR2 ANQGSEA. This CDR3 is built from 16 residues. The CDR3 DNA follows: TGCAGCGCTCGGGACACACGGATGGGGATGAACACTGAAGCTTTCTTT. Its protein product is CSARDTRMGMNTEAFF.

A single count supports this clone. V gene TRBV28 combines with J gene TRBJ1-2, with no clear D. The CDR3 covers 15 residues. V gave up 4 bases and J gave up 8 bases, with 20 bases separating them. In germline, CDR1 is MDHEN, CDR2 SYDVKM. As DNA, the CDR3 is TGTGCCAGCAGTTATACCCCCGGAGTAACGAGAGGCTACACCTTC. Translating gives CASSYTPGVTRGYTF.

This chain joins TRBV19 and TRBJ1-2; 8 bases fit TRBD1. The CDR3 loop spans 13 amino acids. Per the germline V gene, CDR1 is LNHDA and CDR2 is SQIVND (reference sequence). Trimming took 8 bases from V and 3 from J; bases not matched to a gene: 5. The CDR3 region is CASALTGDYGYTF. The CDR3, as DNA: TGTGCCAGTGCACTGACAGGGGACTATGGCTACACCTTC.

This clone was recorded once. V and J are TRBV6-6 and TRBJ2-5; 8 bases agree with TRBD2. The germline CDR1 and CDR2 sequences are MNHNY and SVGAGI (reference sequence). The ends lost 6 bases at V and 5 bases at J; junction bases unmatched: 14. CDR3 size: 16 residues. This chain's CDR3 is CASSLLGRGAQETQYF. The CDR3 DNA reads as TGTGCCAGCAGCCTATTAGGGCGGGGGGCGCAGGAGACCCAGTACTTC.

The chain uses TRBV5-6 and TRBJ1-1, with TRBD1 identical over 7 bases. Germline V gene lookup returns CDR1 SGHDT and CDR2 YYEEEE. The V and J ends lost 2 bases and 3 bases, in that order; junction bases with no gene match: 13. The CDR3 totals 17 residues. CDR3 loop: CASSFSRQDRVYTEAFF. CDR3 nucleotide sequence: TGTGCCAGCAGCTTTTCCCGCCAAGACAGGGTCTACACTGAAGCTTTCTTT.

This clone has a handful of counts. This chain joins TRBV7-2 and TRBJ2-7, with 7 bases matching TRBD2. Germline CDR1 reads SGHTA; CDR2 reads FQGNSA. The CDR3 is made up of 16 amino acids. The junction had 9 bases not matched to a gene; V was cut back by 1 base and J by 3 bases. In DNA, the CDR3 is TGTGCCAGCAGCTTAGACTCTCACGGACTAGACTACGAGCAGTACTTC. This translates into CASSLDSHGLDYEQYF.

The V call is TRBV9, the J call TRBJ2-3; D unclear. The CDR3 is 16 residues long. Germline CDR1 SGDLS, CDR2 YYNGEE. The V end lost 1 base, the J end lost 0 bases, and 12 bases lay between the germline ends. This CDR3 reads CASSVFSQTSTDTQYF. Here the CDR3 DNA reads TGTGCCAGCAGCGTATTTTCCCAAACTAGCACAGATACGCAGTATTTT.

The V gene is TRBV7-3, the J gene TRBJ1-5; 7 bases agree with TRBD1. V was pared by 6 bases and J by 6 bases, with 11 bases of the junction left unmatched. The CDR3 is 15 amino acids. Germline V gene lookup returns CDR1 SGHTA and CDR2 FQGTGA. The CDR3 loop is CASRLDREGSQPQHF. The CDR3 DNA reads TGTGCCAGCAGACTCGACAGGGAAGGGAGTCAGCCCCAGCATTTT.

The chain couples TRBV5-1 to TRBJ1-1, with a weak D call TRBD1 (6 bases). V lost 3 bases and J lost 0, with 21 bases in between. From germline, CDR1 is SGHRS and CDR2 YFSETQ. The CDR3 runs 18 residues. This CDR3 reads CASSSFLPWGHLNTEAFF. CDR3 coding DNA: TGCGCCAGCAGCTCTTTCCTCCCTTGGGGGCACCTGAACACTGAAGCTTTCTTT.